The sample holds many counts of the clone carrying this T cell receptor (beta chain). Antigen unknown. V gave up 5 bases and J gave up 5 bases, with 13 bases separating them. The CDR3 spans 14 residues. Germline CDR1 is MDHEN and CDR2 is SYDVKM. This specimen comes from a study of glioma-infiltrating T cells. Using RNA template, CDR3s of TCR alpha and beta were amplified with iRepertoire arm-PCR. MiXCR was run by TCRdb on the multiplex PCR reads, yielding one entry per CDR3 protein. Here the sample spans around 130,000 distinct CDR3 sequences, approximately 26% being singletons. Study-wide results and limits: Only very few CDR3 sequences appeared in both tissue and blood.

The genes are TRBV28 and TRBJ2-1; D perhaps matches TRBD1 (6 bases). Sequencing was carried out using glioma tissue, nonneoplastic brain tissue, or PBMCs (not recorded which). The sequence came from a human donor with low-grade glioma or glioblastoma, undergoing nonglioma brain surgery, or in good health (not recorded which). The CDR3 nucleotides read TGTGCCAGCAGTCAACAGGGTTTTAACAATGAGCAGTTCTTC. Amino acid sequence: CASSQQGFNNEQFF.